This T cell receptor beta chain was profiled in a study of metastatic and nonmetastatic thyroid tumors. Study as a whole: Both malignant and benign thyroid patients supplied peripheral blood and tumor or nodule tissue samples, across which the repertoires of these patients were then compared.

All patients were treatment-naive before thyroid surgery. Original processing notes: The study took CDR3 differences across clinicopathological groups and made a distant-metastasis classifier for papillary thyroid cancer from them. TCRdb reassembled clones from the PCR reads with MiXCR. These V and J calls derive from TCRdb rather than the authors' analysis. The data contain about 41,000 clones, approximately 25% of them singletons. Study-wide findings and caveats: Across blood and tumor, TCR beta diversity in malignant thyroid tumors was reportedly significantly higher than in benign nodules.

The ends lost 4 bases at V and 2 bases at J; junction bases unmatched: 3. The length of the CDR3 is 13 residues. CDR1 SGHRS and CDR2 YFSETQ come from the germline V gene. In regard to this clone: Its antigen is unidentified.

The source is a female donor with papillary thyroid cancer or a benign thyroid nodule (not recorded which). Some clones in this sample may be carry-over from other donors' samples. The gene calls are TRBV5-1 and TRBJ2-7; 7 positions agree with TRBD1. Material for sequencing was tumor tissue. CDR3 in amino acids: CASSIGTAYEQYF. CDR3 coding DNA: TGCGCCAGCAGCATAGGGACAGCCTACGAGCAGTACTTC.